This T cell receptor beta chain was profiled in a study of shared clonotypes between healthy human individuals. Overall study results and limits: The expectation was that sequencing depth would affect clonotype sharing among donors. Researchers sampled only blood; tissue repertoires likely differ.

Turning to this clone: Its antigen is still unknown.

Selected positively for CCR7 and CD45RO-negative, naive CD8 cells excluded terminally differentiated effector memory CD45RA+ cells. All donors were healthy HIV-negative adults lacking recent acute infections or vaccinations. The authors split each subset's genomic DNA evenly across several immunoSEQ plates. Libraries were prepared by immunoSEQ multiplex PCR; TCRdb keeps only in-frame clonotypes and omits some of them. The sample has some 630,000 clones, approximately 96% seen once. The sample consisted of naive CD8+ T cells sorted from blood. The sequence derives from a woman aged 25 to 39 in good health.

The CDR3: CASRPSEEDTDTQYF. The CDR3 DNA sequence: TGTGCCAGCAGACCTAGCGAAGAAGATACAGATACGCAGTATTTT. J is TRBJ2-3 and V is TRBV28, with D maybe TRBD2 (6 bases). With 6 bases removed from V and 3 bases from J, the gap between germline ends came to 16 bases. Germline V CDR1 and CDR2: MDHEN, SYDVKM. There are 15 residues in the CDR3. Variable domain in full (rest from reference TRBV28 and TRBJ2-3): DVKVTQSSRYLVKRTGEKVFLECVQDMDHENMFWYRQDPGLGLRLIYFSYDVKMKEKGDIPEGYSVSREKKERFSLILESASTNQTSMYLCASRPSEEDTDTQYFGPGTRLTVL.